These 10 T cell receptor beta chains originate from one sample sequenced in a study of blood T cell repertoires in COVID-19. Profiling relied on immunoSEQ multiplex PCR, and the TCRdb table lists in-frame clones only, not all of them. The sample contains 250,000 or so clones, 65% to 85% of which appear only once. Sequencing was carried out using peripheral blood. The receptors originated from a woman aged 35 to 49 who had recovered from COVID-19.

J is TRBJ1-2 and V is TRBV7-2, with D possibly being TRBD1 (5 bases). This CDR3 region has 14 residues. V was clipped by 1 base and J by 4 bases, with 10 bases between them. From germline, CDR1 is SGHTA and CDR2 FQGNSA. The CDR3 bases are TGTGCCAGCAGCTTAGTCAGGGAGGGCTATGGCTACACCTTC. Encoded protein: CASSLVREGYGYTF.

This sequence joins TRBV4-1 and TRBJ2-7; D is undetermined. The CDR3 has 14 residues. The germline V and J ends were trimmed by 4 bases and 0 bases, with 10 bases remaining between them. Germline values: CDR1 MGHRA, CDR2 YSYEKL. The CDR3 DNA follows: TGCGCCAGCAGCCCTAGAGGCACCTCCTACGAGCAGTACTTC. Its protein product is CASSPRGTSYEQYF.

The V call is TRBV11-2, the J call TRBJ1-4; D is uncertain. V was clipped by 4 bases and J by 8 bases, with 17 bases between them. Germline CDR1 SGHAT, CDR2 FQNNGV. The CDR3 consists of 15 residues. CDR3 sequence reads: CASSSRTVEGEKLFF. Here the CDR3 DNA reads TGTGCCAGCAGCTCGCGAACAGTAGAAGGCGAAAAACTGTTTTTT.

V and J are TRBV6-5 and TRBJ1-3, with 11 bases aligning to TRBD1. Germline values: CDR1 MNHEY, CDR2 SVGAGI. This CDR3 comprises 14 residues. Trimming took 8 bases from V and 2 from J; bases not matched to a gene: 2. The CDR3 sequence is CASGGQGAGNTIYF. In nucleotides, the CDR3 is TGTGCCAGCGGGGGACAGGGGGCTGGAAACACCATATATTTT.

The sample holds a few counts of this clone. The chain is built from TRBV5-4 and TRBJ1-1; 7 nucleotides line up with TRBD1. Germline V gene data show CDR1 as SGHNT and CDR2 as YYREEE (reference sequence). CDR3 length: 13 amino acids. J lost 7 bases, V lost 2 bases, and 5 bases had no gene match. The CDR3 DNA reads TGTGCCAGCAGCTTAGACAGGGAGGTTGAAGCTTTCTTT. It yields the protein CASSLDREVEAFF.

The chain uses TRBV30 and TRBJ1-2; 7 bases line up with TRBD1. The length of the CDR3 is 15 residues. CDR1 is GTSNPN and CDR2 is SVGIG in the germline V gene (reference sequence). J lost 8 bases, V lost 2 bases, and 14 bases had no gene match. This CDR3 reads CAWSPTRQGLGGYTF. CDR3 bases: TGTGCCTGGAGTCCCACTCGACAGGGCTTAGGAGGCTACACCTTC.

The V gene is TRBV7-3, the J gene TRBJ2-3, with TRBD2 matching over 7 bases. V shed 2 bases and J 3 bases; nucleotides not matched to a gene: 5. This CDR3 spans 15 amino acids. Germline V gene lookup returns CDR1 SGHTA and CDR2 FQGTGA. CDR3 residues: CASSLWGGLTDTQYF. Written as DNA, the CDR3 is TGTGCCAGCAGCTTATGGGGGGGTTTGACAGATACGCAGTATTTT.

CDR3 amino acids: CASSPFSGGAKNIQYF. The CDR3 coding sequence is TGTGCCAGCAGCCCCTTTAGCGGGGGAGCCAAAAACATTCAGTACTTC. This chain joins TRBV3-1 (or the pseudogene TRBV3-2) and TRBJ2-4; 9 bases fit TRBD2. There are 16 residues in the CDR3. Germline V gene lookup returns CDR1 LGHDT and CDR2 YNNKEL (reference sequence). The V gene end was trimmed by 4 bases and the J gene end by 0 bases; junction bases not matched to a gene: 4.

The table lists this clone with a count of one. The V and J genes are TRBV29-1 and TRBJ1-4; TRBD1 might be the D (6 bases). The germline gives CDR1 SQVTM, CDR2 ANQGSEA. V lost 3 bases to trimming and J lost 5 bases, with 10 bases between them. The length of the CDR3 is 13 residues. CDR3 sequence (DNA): TGCAGCGTTGAGGTGGGGGCGAATGAAAAACTGTTTTTT. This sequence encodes CSVEVGANEKLFF.

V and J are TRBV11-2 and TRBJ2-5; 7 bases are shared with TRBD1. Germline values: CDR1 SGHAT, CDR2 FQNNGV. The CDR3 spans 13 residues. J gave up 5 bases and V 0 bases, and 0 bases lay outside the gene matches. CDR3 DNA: TGTGCCAGCAGCTTAGACAGGGGGGAGACCCAGTACTTC. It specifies CASSLDRGETQYF.